This T cell receptor beta chain was profiled in a study of T-cell memory formation after mild COVID-19. TCRdb recomputed calls from the 5' RACE reads with MiXCR, one row per CDR3 protein. The sample holds a few hundred thousand distinct CDR3 sequences, just under 20% seen once. Germline trimming cut 4 bases from V and 4 bases from J; bases unmatched to any gene: 6. This CDR3 is built from 15 residues. CDR1 and CDR2 from the germline V gene are SQVTM and ANQGSEA. The origin of this receptor is a man aged 18 to 30 who had mild COVID-19 (a few samples of this study predate the infection). Cell type and time point are not known. Sequencing input: PBMCs or a T cell subset sorted from them (not recorded which). This sequence joins TRBV29-1 and TRBJ2-1; the match to TRBD2 covers 11 bases. Here the CDR3 reads CSVALAGGYYNEQFF. CDR3 DNA sequence: TGCAGCGTTGCCTTAGCGGGGGGGTATTACAATGAGCAGTTCTTC.